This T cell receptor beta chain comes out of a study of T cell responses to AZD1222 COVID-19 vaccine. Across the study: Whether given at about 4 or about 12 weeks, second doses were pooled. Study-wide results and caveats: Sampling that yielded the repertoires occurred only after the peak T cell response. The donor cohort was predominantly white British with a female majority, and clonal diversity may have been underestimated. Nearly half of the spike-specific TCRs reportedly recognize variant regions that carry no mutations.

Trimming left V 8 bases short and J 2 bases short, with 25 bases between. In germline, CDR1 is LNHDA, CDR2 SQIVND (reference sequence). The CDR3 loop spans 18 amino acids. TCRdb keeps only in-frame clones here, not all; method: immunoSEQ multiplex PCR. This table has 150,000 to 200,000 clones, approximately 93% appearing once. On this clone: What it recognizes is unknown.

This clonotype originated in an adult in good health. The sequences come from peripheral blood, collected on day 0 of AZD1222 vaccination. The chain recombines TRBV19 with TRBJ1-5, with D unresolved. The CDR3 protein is CASSGSTGVAGGNQPQHF. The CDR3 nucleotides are TGTGCCAGTTCGGGGAGCACGGGAGTTGCGGGAGGCAATCAGCCCCAGCATTTT.